The text below deals with one T cell receptor (beta chain). The CDR3 covers 15 residues. CDR1 is MDHEN and CDR2 is SYDVKM in the germline V gene. V was pared by 2 bases and J by 2 bases, with 5 bases of the junction left unmatched. In the original analysis: Researchers report that nucleated cell counts were estimated from reference gene primer amplification. TCRdb keeps only in-frame clones here, not all; method: immunoSEQ multiplex PCR. D and trimming come from the DNA, and the V and J calls and clone size come from that table. This sample has 150,000 to 200,000 clones, with roughly 82% found just once. This record comes from a study of blood T cell repertoires in COVID-19. Study context: Whether acute or convalescent, the COVID-19 samples came from the United States, Italy and Spain. Nucleic acid was either cDNA or gDNA, and it came from T cells, B-cell-depleted T cells, or PBMCs.

Sequenced sample: peripheral blood. The chain employs TRBV28 and TRBJ2-7; 8 nucleotides line up with TRBD1. This clonotype was sampled from a woman in her 70s with acute or convalescent COVID-19. The CDR3 DNA is TGTGCCAGCAGTTTAGAACAGGGGGGCCCCTACGAGCAGTACTTC. As protein: CASSLEQGGPYEQYF. The full variable domain, completed using reference TRBV28 and TRBJ2-7, is DVKVTQSSRYLVKRTGEKVFLECVQDMDHENMFWYRQDPGLGLRLIYFSYDVKMKEKGDIPEGYSVSREKKERFSLILESASTNQTSMYLCASSLEQGGPYEQYFGPGTRLTVT.